These 16 T cell receptor beta chains came from one sample sequenced in a study of cytomegalovirus exposure and HLA in healthy donors. PCR was performed using 60 Vbeta and 13 Jbeta primers. This table comes from immunoSEQ multiplex PCR, and its TCRdb copy is limited to in-frame clones, with some not included. The table lists under 95,000 clones, with 3% to 4.5% in the top ten. The sample was PBMCs. The source is a man between 18 and 29 years old in good health and CMV-seropositive.

V is TRBV4-1 and J is TRBJ2-7; TRBD2 agrees at 13 bases. The ends lost 4 bases at V and 0 bases at J; junction bases unmatched: 3. This CDR3 contains 16 residues. CDR1 is MGHRA and CDR2 is YSYEKL in the germline V gene. The CDR3 nucleotides are TGCGCCAGCAGCCCGGGACTAGCGGGGAGCTCCTACGAGCAGTACTTC. Translation: CASSPGLAGSSYEQYF.

Points on this clone: The conserved closing phenylalanine or tryptophan is absent in this CDR3, likely reflecting a read error. The DNA is left out, because the CDR3 cannot be placed on it with certainty; the CDR3 is given as TCRdb lists it. The chain is built from TRBV6-1 and TRBJ2-7; the table's TRBD1 call for D was not verified on the DNA. Counting both end residues, the CDR3 totals 12 amino acids. CDR1 MNHNS and CDR2 SASEGT come from the germline V gene. The CDR3 region is CASSEGATGSLI.

The chain combines TRBV6-4 with TRBJ2-5; 10 positions match TRBD2. Germline lookup yields CDR1 MRHNA and CDR2 SNTAGT. The CDR3 has 15 amino acids. J lost 5 bases, V lost 3 bases, and 6 bases had no gene match. For the CDR3, the DNA is TGTGCCAGCAGTGATAGAGCGGGGGGGCACGAGACCCAGTACTTC. It yields the protein CASSDRAGGHETQYF.

The chain employs TRBV29-1 and TRBJ1-2; the match to TRBD1 covers 8 bases. The CDR3 consists of 15 residues. CDR1 and CDR2 from the germline V gene are SQVTM and ANQGSEA. Trimming cost V 7 bases and J 4 bases; bases outside gene matches: 14. CDR3 DNA sequence: TGCAGCGCCGACTACTCGACAGGGGAGTCCTATGGCTACACCTTC. Residues: CSADYSTGESYGYTF.

V usage is TRBV11-1 and J usage is TRBJ1-2, with 7 bases aligning to TRBD1. In germline, CDR1 is SGHAT, CDR2 FQDESV (reference sequence). CDR3 length equals 13 residues. V gave up 3 bases and J gave up 4 bases; unmatched junction bases: 2. The CDR3 reads CASSFTGAYGYTF. Written as DNA, the CDR3 is TGTGCCAGCAGCTTTACAGGGGCCTATGGCTACACCTTC.

The chain recombines TRBV7-6 with TRBJ2-7; TRBD1 aligns across 8 bases. Germline V gene data show CDR1 as SGHVS and CDR2 as FNYEAQ. CDR3 length: 12 residues. The J segment lost 5 bases and the V segment lost 4 bases, leaving 1 base of the junction unmatched. Here the CDR3 DNA reads TGTGCCAGCAGCTCCAGGGGGCACGAGCAGTACTTC. Encoded protein: CASSSRGHEQYF.

V gene TRBV18 combines with J gene TRBJ1-2; D is unresolved. Trimming shortened V by 6 bases and J by 7 bases, and 15 bases separated the two germline ends. Germline assignment: CDR1 KGHSH and CDR2 LQKENI. The CDR3 runs to 13 residues. CDR3 protein: CASSPAGPRGYTF. The CDR3 nucleotides read TGTGCCAGCTCGCCAGCAGGTCCACGTGGCTACACCTTC.

The chain has TRBV10-3 and TRBJ1-2; TRBD1 agrees at 7 bases. V lost 6 bases to trimming and J lost 10 bases; unmatched junction nucleotides: 5. The CDR3 spans 11 residues. Germline V CDR1 and CDR2: ENHRY, SYGVKD. CDR3 sequence reads: CAISRDSYYTF. CDR3 coding DNA: TGTGCCATCAGCAGGGACAGCTACTACACCTTC.

The J gene is TRBJ2-2, the V gene TRBV18, with 14 bases lining up with TRBD2. Germline V lookup: CDR1 KGHSH, CDR2 LQKENI. V shed 3 bases and J 3 bases; nucleotides not matched to a gene: 6. The CDR3 spans 18 residues. CDR3 coding DNA: TGTGCCAGCTCACCCCGGACTAGCGGGGGGCGTGACACCGGGGAGCTGTTTTTT. Translation gives CASSPRTSGGRDTGELFF.

The CDR3, as DNA: TGTGCCAGCAGCGTAGCGGGGAGTAGGAACATTCAGTACTTC. Encoded protein: CASSVAGSRNIQYF. V gene TRBV9 combines with J gene TRBJ2-4; TRBD2 is a possible D gene (5 bases). V was pared by 0 bases and J by 7 bases, with 11 bases between. Germline V gene sequence: CDR1 SGDLS, CDR2 YYNGEE. The CDR3 extends over 14 amino acids.

The rearrangement links TRBV11-2 to TRBJ2-7, with 9 bases identical to TRBD1. There are 12 residues in the CDR3. Germline V gene lookup returns CDR1 SGHAT and CDR2 FQNNGV. J was trimmed by 6 bases and V by 7 bases; bases with no gene match: 4. The CDR3 DNA is TGTGCCAGCACCCGGACAGGGGCCGAGCAGTACTTC. It yields the protein CASTRTGAEQYF.

V gene TRBV4-1 combines with J gene TRBJ2-7; D perhaps matches TRBD2 (5 bases). The CDR3 length is 13 residues. The germline V gene has CDR1 MGHRA and CDR2 YSYEKL. Trimming left V 0 bases short and J 3 bases short, with 6 bases between. CDR3 region: CASSQDRGYEQYF. The CDR3 bases are TGCGCCAGCAGCCAAGATCGGGGCTACGAGCAGTACTTC.

The chain joins TRBV11-2 to TRBJ2-2; D is perhaps TRBD2 (6 bases). The V gene lost 4 bases and the J gene lost 2 bases, with 11 bases spanning the gap. This CDR3 spans 15 amino acids. CDR1 SGHAT and CDR2 FQNNGV come from the germline V gene. DNA of the CDR3: TGTGCCAGCAGCTCGCGGGACCACAACACCGGGGAGCTGTTTTTT. Protein: CASSSRDHNTGELFF.

The chain is built from TRBV18 and TRBJ1-1; D is perhaps TRBD1 (5 bases). The CDR3 extends over 12 amino acids. With 8 bases removed from V and 6 bases from J, the gap between germline ends came to 13 bases. CDR1 and CDR2 (germline): KGHSH, LQKENI. The CDR3: CASTPGWAEAFF. The CDR3 DNA is TGTGCCAGCACGCCAGGGTGGGCTGAAGCTTTCTTT.

The V and J genes are TRBV4-1 and TRBJ1-4; no reliable D call. V was clipped by 1 base and J by 6 bases, with 9 bases between them. This CDR3 is built from 14 residues. Germline CDR1 MGHRA, CDR2 YSYEKL. The CDR3 is CASSQAGLHEKLFF. In DNA form, the CDR3 reads TGCGCCAGCAGCCAAGCGGGGTTACATGAAAAACTGTTTTTT.

V and J are TRBV4-1 and TRBJ1-2, with 10 bases lining up with TRBD1. The trim removed 0 bases at V and 2 bases at J, leaving 6 bases unmatched. This CDR3 comprises 17 residues. Germline CDR1 MGHRA, CDR2 YSYEKL. The CDR3 is CASSQDRGQGWNYGYTF. The CDR3 DNA sequence: TGCGCCAGCAGCCAAGATCGGGGACAGGGGTGGAACTATGGCTACACCTTC.